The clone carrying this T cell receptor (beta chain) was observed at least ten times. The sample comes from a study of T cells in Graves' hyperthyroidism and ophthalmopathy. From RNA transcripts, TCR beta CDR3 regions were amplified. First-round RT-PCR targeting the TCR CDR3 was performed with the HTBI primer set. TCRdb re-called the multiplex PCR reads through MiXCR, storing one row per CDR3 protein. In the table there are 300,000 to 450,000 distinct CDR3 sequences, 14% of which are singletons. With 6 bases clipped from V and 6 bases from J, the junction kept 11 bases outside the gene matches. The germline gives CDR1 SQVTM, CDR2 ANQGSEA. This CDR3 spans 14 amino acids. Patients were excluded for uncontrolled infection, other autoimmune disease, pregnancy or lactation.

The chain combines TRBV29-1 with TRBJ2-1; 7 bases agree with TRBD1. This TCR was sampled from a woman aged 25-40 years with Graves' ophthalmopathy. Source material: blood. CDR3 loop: CSVTGLLYVNEQFF. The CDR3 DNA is TGCAGCGTGACAGGGTTGCTCTACGTCAATGAGCAGTTCTTC.